This is a list of T cell receptor beta chains from one sample in a study of blood T cell repertoires in COVID-19. The repertoire was sequenced with immunoSEQ multiplex PCR; TCRdb's copy has only in-frame clones and lacks some. This sample has some 450,000 clones, with around 88% found just once. Sequenced: peripheral blood. These receptors were obtained from a woman aged 45-65 years with COVID-19, enrolled during active disease. Each CDR3 is given with its conserved first and last residue. The order of the fields is V gene, CDR3 protein.

TRBV30	CAWSLTGELFF
TRBV28	CASSVDRGNEQFF
TRBV13	CASSFGDTQYF
TRBV6-5	CASSYSRSELGYTF
TRBV5-1	CASSLQRSADTQYF
TRBV19	CASSMVPGTSDTQYF
TRBV6-5	CASSRQPGEQYF
TRBV7-8	CASRRGAETQYF
TRBV10-3	CAISEREQETQYF
TRBV29-1	CSAPGSYGYTF
TRBV29-1	CSVEMSGGPSEQFF
TRBV19	CASSPGTSFLGTDTQYF
TRBV10-3	CAISDKGQGLSGYTF
TRBV19	CASSLEGWAGNQPQHF
TRBV27	CASSWTGVHEQYF
TRBV6-5	CASSLARVGGTEAFF
TRBV6-5	CASRKSQSNQPQHF
TRBV5-1	CASTREGGEAFF
TRBV6-5	CASRRGSGNTIYF
TRBV5-1	CASSPRLRQGGSEAFF
TRBV7-9	CASTLGSGAPYNEQFF
TRBV28	CASSLADRITEAFF
TRBV24-1	CATSEYTGGEQYF
TRBV1	CTSSQQGAQTGLGYTF
TRBV12-3/TRBV12-4	CASSPNRNQPQHF
TRBV30	CACSSGGSSDTQYF
TRBV11-2	CASSPRGSGGAGGDTQYF
TRBV19	CASSILRTGTEAFF
TRBV5-4	CASSSALAGGFTDTQYF
TRBV30	CATPVRGSGNTIYF
TRBV11-2	CASSLEASGNTIYF
TRBV11-3	CASSSSRGTGELFF
TRBV29-1	CSVENPGGTEAFF
TRBV5-1	CASSIPGNTIYF
TRBV7-9	CASSLTRDSHQPQHF
TRBV19	CASRPGGQVSGYTF
TRBV7-9	CASSRTSGSDTQYF
TRBV5-1	CASSSYSDTDTQYF
TRBV6-1	CASSERGGLNTEAFF
TRBV2	CASSGAKSMAGYTF
TRBV29-1	CSVEEERGTDTQYF